This entry lists 16 T cell receptor beta chains sequenced from one sample in a study of T-cell memory formation after mild COVID-19. A single record per CDR3 protein comes from TCRdb applying MiXCR to the 5' RACE reads. Of 110,000 to 150,000 distinct CDR3 sequences in the sample, less than 25% are singletons; the top ten hold 24%. The sequencing sample was made of PBMCs or a T cell subset sorted from them (not recorded which). These receptor sequences come from an adult woman who had mild COVID-19 (a few samples of this study predate the infection). Cell type and time point are not known.

The rearrangement links TRBV7-8 to TRBJ1-1; 8 bases are a match to TRBD1. The germline V gene has CDR1 SGHVS and CDR2 FQNEAQ. The CDR3 consists of 15 residues. Unmatched junction bases numbered 6, after V lost 2 bases and J lost 4 bases. The CDR3 reads CASSLWSGGGTEAFF. The DNA of the CDR3 is TGTGCCAGCAGCTTATGGTCAGGGGGCGGCACTGAAGCTTTCTTT.

This rearrangement joins TRBV29-1 to TRBJ2-7; possibly TRBD1 for D (5 bases). This CDR3 contains 13 residues. Germline V gene lookup returns CDR1 SQVTM and CDR2 ANQGSEA. V was trimmed by 6 bases and J by 4 bases, leaving 16 bases between them. DNA for the CDR3: TGCAGCGTCCTTCCGGTGGGGCAGTACGAGCAGTACTTC. It specifies CSVLPVGQYEQYF.

This clonotype occurred a few times. This chain links TRBV7-9 with TRBJ2-7; TRBD2 agrees at 11 bases. CDR1 and CDR2 from the germline V gene are SEHNR and FQNEAQ (reference sequence). This CDR3 spans 15 amino acids. V gave up 2 bases and J gave up 5 bases; unmatched junction bases: 5. CDR3 DNA: TGTGCCAGCAGCTTAATGGGTAGCGGGAGGGACGAGCAGTACTTC. The encoded protein is CASSLMGSGRDEQYF.

This chain connects TRBV13 to TRBJ2-5; 7 bases agree with TRBD1. In germline, CDR1 is PRHDT, CDR2 FYEKMQ (reference sequence). The CDR3 has 15 residues. Trimming took 5 bases from V and 5 from J; bases not matched to a gene: 11. The CDR3 DNA reads as TGTGCCAGCAGCCCTTCGACAGGGCGCCGCGAGACCCAGTACTTC. This gives the protein CASSPSTGRRETQYF.

This chain joins TRBV29-1 and TRBJ2-2, with 7 bases aligning to TRBD1. Germline V gene sequence: CDR1 SQVTM, CDR2 ANQGSEA. The CDR3 is made up of 12 amino acids. Trimming at V came to 6 bases and at J to 3 bases, leaving 1 base not matched to a gene. The CDR3 DNA sequence: TGCAGCGTCGGGACAGACACCGGGGAGCTGTTTTTT. Encoded protein: CSVGTDTGELFF.

The chain couples TRBV27 to TRBJ2-1; a weak D match, TRBD1 (6 bases). CDR1 and CDR2 from the germline V gene are MNHEY and SMNVEV (reference sequence). This CDR3 has 14 residues. V was pared by 5 bases and J by 5 bases, with 13 bases between. The CDR3 DNA reads as TGTGCCAGCAGTCCGGGGACACGGAACAATGAGCAGTTCTTC. Its protein product is CASSPGTRNNEQFF.

The V gene is TRBV5-6, the J gene TRBJ1-1; perhaps TRBD1 as D (5 bases). Germline CDR1 SGHDT, CDR2 YYEEEE. The CDR3 has 14 amino acids. Trimming shortened V by 2 bases and J by 5 bases, and 13 bases separated the two germline ends. Here the CDR3 reads CASSFLGEKTEAFF. CDR3 bases: TGTGCCAGCAGCTTTCTGGGGGAGAAAACTGAAGCTTTCTTT.

The table lists this clonotype with a few counts. The chain employs TRBV7-6 and TRBJ2-6, with D possibly matching TRBD1 (6 bases). CDR1 and CDR2 (germline): SGHVS, FNYEAQ. The CDR3 has 16 amino acids. Between the trimmed V and J ends, which lost 4 bases and 3 bases, there was a span of 13 bases. CDR3 nucleotide sequence: TGTGCCAGCAGCTCAACAGGGATCTTTGGGGCCAACGTCCTGACTTTC. It specifies CASSSTGIFGANVLTF.

This sequence joins TRBV7-6 and TRBJ1-1, with a possible D match to TRBD1 (5 bases). Germline CDR1 is SGHVS and CDR2 is FNYEAQ. Deletions cut 0 bases from V and 4 bases from J, with 6 bases between. This CDR3 has 13 residues. CDR3 DNA sequence: TGTGCCAGCAGCTTAGCCCAGGGCACTGAAGCTTTCTTT. Protein: CASSLAQGTEAFF.

This clonotype was counted a few times. The rearrangement uses TRBV11-3 and TRBJ2-5, with TRBD2 identical over 8 bases. J was trimmed by 4 bases and V by 1 base; bases with no gene match: 5. Germline CDR1 is SGHNT and CDR2 is YENEEA. This CDR3 region has 15 residues. As DNA, the CDR3 is TGTGCCAGCAGCTTAGGGACTAGCCGGCGAGAGACCCAGTACTTC. This sequence encodes CASSLGTSRRETQYF.

The chain joins TRBV19 to TRBJ2-7; unclear D gene. Looked up from germline, CDR1 is LNHDA and CDR2 is SQIVND (reference sequence). This CDR3 has 13 residues. V dropped 0 bases and J dropped 2 bases, with 5 bases sitting between them. CDR3 bases: TGTGCCAGTAGTATAGACGGACCCTACGAGCAGTACTTC. Translated, it gives CASSIDGPYEQYF.

To note about this clonotype: One junction end disagrees with the germline gene, perhaps due to a read error. The V call is TRBV7-6, the J call TRBJ2-1; TRBD2 might be the D (5 bases). The CDR3 spans 12 residues. Germline-derived CDR1 and CDR2 are SGHVS and FNYEAQ. CDR3 in amino acids: CDSSFVANEQFF. CDR3 coding DNA: TGTGACAGCAGCTTTGTAGCGAATGAGCAGTTCTTC.

The V gene is TRBV14, the J gene TRBJ1-3; D gene ambiguous. CDR1 and CDR2 from the germline V gene are SGHDN and FVKESK. This CDR3 contains 13 residues. Trimming removed 2 bases at V and 8 bases at J, with 10 bases between. This CDR3 reads CASSQLKVDTIYF. The CDR3 DNA follows: TGTGCCAGCAGCCAATTAAAGGTGGACACCATATATTTT. Looking up the rest from reference TRBV14 and TRBJ1-3 gives the full variable domain: EAGVTQFPSHSVIEKGQTVTLRCDPISGHDNLYWYRRVMGKEIKFLLHFVKESKQDESGMPNNRFLAERTGGTYSTLKVQPAELEDSGVYFCASSQLKVDTIYFGEGSWLTVV.

This clonotype turned up a few times. This chain uses TRBV7-9 with TRBJ2-1; 10 bases are shared with TRBD2. V was clipped by 4 bases and J by 7 bases; unmatched bases: 7. The CDR3 is 15 residues long. The germline V gene encodes CDR1 SEHNR and CDR2 FQNEAQ (reference sequence). CDR3 nucleotide sequence: TGTGCCAGCAGCTCAGGACTAGCGGACTTAAATGAGCAGTTCTTC. As protein: CASSSGLADLNEQFF.

V and J are TRBV25-1 and TRBJ2-4, with unresolved D. V lost 3 bases, J lost 8 bases, and 11 bases lay in between. The CDR3 runs 13 residues. Germline loops: CDR1 MGHDK, CDR2 SYGVNS. CDR3 in DNA: TGTGCCAGCAGTGACCGTCTTCTAGACATTCAGTACTTC. It codes for CASSDRLLDIQYF. The full variable domain, its missing parts supplied by reference TRBV25-1 and TRBJ2-4, is EADIYQTPRYLVIGTGKKITLECSQTMGHDKMYWYQQDPGMELHLIHYSYGVNSTEKGDLSSESTVSRIRTEHFPLTLESARPSHTSQYLCASSDRLLDIQYFGAGTRLSVL.

The rearrangement joins TRBV5-1 to TRBJ1-2; TRBD1 agrees at 11 bases. Germline V gene data show CDR1 as SGHRS and CDR2 as YFSETQ. This CDR3 comprises 13 residues. J was trimmed by 6 bases and V by 5 bases; bases with no gene match: 3. CDR3 in amino acids: CASSRDRGNGYTF. The DNA for the CDR3 is TGCGCCAGCAGTCGGGACAGGGGGAATGGCTACACCTTC.